This TCR beta chain was profiled in a study of tumor-infiltrating lymphocytes in primary liver carcinoma. General study findings and limits: Only about 7.5-24% of top clones were detected in all five tumor regions.

Regarding this clonotype: Its antigen is not identified. An end of the junction differs from the germline gene, which may be a read error.

Making TCR beta cDNA involved approximately 520 ng total RNA and a constant-region primer. Library construction for TCR beta comprised three nested multiplex PCR rounds performed with slightly modified ARM-PCR. The opening two PCR rounds, around 9 cycles each, paired TRBV1-TRBV30 forward primers with a C-beta reverse primer. TCRdb recomputed calls from the multiplex PCR reads with MiXCR, one row per CDR3 protein. The sample carries roughly 30,000 distinct CDR3 sequences, roughly 70% recorded once. Co-extraction yielded RNA and DNA from about 20-30 mg of unsorted bulk tissue. There were only treatment-naive patients, all with chronic HBV infection. Germline lookup yields CDR1 MDHEN and CDR2 SYDVKM. The CDR3 is 11 residues long.

This TCR came from a woman under 40 with primary liver carcinoma and hepatitis B virus infection. Sequencing was performed on liver tumor tissue from sampling region 3. Stated subset: tumor region T3, left-lateral pole. The chain recombines TRBV28 with TRBJ2-2; 8 nucleotides align to TRBD2. The CDR3: CASSLSGSCLF. The DNA of the CDR3 is TGTGCCAGCAGTTTGAGCGGGAGCTGTTTGTTT.